This is a list of T cell receptor beta chains from one sample in a study of human T cells and chemical hapten exposure. TCRdb reprocessed the RACE reads via MiXCR and lists one record per CDR3 protein. The table has some 38,000 distinct CDR3 sequences, less than 8.5% seen once. This specimen was whole blood, taken in connection with sensitization to the hapten diphenylcyclopropenone (DPC). The receptor source for this set is a woman between 45 and 65 years old with alopecia areata. Some clones in this sample may be carry-over from other donors' samples. CDR3s include the opening cysteine and the closing phenylalanine or tryptophan. The order of the fields is V gene, J gene, clone size, D gene, CDR3 protein. D genes are given only for firm matches. Expanded clones are given a class, and other clones once, few, many or no size at all.

>TRBV9|TRBJ2-3|many|NA
CASSVRDPLTDTQYF
>TRBV28|TRBJ1-4|few|NA
CAIQGREKLFF
>TRBV5-1|TRBJ2-7|many|NA
CASSLSRAGTYEQYF
>TRBV5-1|TRBJ2-4|many|TRBD1
CAGRDRGPKNIQYF
>TRBV6-5|TRBJ2-7|few|TRBD2
CASRTAGGPLEQYF
>TRBV2|TRBJ1-1|many|TRBD1
CASSPRTGNTEAFF
>TRBV5-5|TRBJ2-7|many|NA
CASSPWGPLGPGYEQYF
>TRBV18|TRBJ2-6|many|NA
CASSPQGPRSGANVLTF
>TRBV6-2/TRBV6-3|TRBJ2-5|many|NA
CASSYRPETQYF
>TRBV21-1|TRBJ2-1|many|NA
CASSLGQVWWGEQFF
>TRBV20-1|TRBJ1-4|many|NA
CSASRVGEKLFF
>TRBV10-3|TRBJ2-7|few|NA
CAISEGTPGDYEQYF
>TRBV10-3|TRBJ2-7|many|NA
CAISEPPGTKSYEQYF
>TRBV4-1|TRBJ1-5|many|TRBD1
CASSQDRRTGLNQPQHF
>TRBV27|TRBJ2-7|NA|TRBD2
CASTVAGAAYEQYF
>TRBV5-1|TRBJ2-7|NA|TRBD2
CASSLASGTYEQYF
>TRBV2|TRBJ2-6|many|TRBD2
CASSVLAGSGANVLTF
>TRBV20-1|TRBJ1-2|many|NA
CSARGAGLRGYTF
>TRBV20-1|TRBJ1-1|NA|TRBD1
CSARRGQWMNTEAFF
>TRBV7-8|TRBJ1-6|many|NA
CASSLLVVTSSYNSPLHF
>TRBV29-1|TRBJ2-5|NA|NA
CSVVPGRRETQYF
>TRBV9|TRBJ2-2|few|NA
CASSWTPGTGELFF
>TRBV6-5|TRBJ2-1|many|NA
CASSLHRGGSGNEQFF
>TRBV4-2|TRBJ1-3|many|NA
CASSQDLAGFKPGNTIYF
>TRBV27|TRBJ2-7|many|NA
CASSPGSQYEQYF
>TRBV12-3/TRBV12-4|TRBJ1-5|many|TRBD1
CASSLSGQGSQPQHF
>TRBV20-1|TRBJ2-3|many|TRBD2
CSASYPQRENTDTQYF
>TRBV20-1|TRBJ1-4|many|TRBD1
CSARDPGGLSANEKLFF
>TRBV6-5|TRBJ1-5|many|NA
CASSLGAAVGNQPQHF
>TRBV27|TRBJ2-7|NA|TRBD2
CASSLSTSGRNEQYF
>TRBV6-2/TRBV6-3|TRBJ2-7|many|TRBD1
CASSQIRTGAYEQYF
>TRBV12-3/TRBV12-4|TRBJ2-1|many|TRBD2
CASTPTSGSYNEQFF
>TRBV4-1|TRBJ2-3|NA|TRBD2
CASSREAGAPSTDTQYF
>TRBV10-3|TRBJ2-3|many|TRBD1
CAISDVGQGAADTQYF
>TRBV12-3/TRBV12-4|TRBJ1-1|many|NA
CASTVQGEGTEAFF
>TRBV6-6|TRBJ2-7|many|NA
CASSRDNYEQYF
>TRBV20-1|TRBJ1-2|few|TRBD1
CSARPTGIELGYTF
>TRBV11-3|TRBJ2-4|many|TRBD1
CASSTGGQGGSSIQYF
>TRBV24-1|TRBJ2-5|many|NA
CATEGGETQYF
>TRBV2|TRBJ2-3|NA|NA
CASGRIAVKRDTQYF
>TRBV7-2|TRBJ2-3|many|NA
CASSRGRGPDTQYF
>TRBV12-2|TRBJ2-2|NA|NA
CASRSGQGGTGELFF
>TRBV7-3|TRBJ2-1|many|NA
CASSQQRGRQGEQFF
>TRBV7-3|TRBJ2-3|many|NA
CASSPTGTDTQYF
>TRBV7-2|TRBJ2-2|many|NA
CASSLDGPGELFF
>TRBV27|TRBJ1-2|NA|NA
CARGGADGYIF